A selection of T cell receptor beta chains follows, all from one sample in a study of CD8+ T cells in alopecia areata. Produced via immunoSEQ multiplex PCR; TCRdb's table is partial and in-frame only. The data contain about 110,000 clones, roughly 55% of them singletons. The sample comprised NKG2D-low CD8+ T cells sorted from blood. The receptors derive from a human donor with alopecia areata. CDR3s include the opening cysteine and the closing phenylalanine or tryptophan. Each record gives: clone size, D gene, CDR3 length, J gene, V gene, CDR3 DNA, CDR3 protein. The D gene is left open where the match is weak. Size tells how often a clone was seen (once, few, many) or the class of an expanded clone, and some rows leave it out.

>.|.|16|TRBJ1-2|TRBV23-1
TGCGCCAGCAGTCACAAGGGGGGGGGCGCGGATGAGGGCTACACCTTC
CASSHKGGGADEGYTF
>once|.|15|TRBJ1-1|TRBV28
TGTGCCAGCAGTTTAAGTTATACAGCAAACACTGAAGCTTTCTTT
CASSLSYTANTEAFF
>.|.|11|TRBJ2-3|TRBV14
TGTGCCAGCAGCATCACAGATACGCAGTATTTT
CASSITDTQYF
>.|.|17|TRBJ2-5|TRBV7-9
TGTGCCAGCAGCTCTCACAGGGAGACTTCTATCCAAGAGACCCAGTACTTC
CASSSHRETSIQETQYF
>.|TRBD1|13|TRBJ2-1|TRBV5-1
TGCGCCAGCAGCTGGACAGGGCCAAATGAGCAGTTCTTC
CASSWTGPNEQFF
>.|TRBD1|13|TRBJ2-7|TRBV13
TGTGCCAGCAGCTCGACAGGGGAAGAGGAGCAGTACTTC
CASSSTGEEEQYF
>few|.|16|TRBJ2-7|TRBV7-9
TGTGCCAGCAGCTTAAGAGAGGGGACACCATCCTACGAGCAGTACTTC
CASSLREGTPSYEQYF
>.|.|14|TRBJ2-5|TRBV5-6
TGTGCCAGCAGCTTGGGGGACGTACAAGAGACCCAGTACTTC
CASSLGDVQETQYF
>.|TRBD1|15|TRBJ1-2|TRBV7-6
TGTGCCAGCAGCTCCGAAATACAGGGGGCGCTTGGCTACACCTTC
CASSSEIQGALGYTF
>.|TRBD2|16|TRBJ2-1|TRBV6-5
TGTGCCAGCAGTTACTCACAGCGGGAGGCGTACAATGAGCAGTTCTTC
CASSYSQREAYNEQFF
>.|.|15|TRBJ1-2|TRBV4-1
TGCGCCAGCAGCCAAGAGTGGGGGATGAGCGATGGCTACACCTTC
CASSQEWGMSDGYTF
>.|TRBD2|16|TRBJ2-5|TRBV19
TGTGCCACCTGCGAGGGGCTCTCTAGCGGAAAAGAGACCCAGTACTTC
CATCEGLSSGKETQYF
>.|.|13|TRBJ1-2|TRBV7-8
TGTGCCAGCAGCTCCGGCCCAGGAGATGGCTACACCTTC
CASSSGPGDGYTF
>few|.|13|TRBJ2-7|TRBV19
TGTGCCAGTAGTGACGGGGGGCCATACGAGCAGTACTTC
CASSDGGPYEQYF
>.|TRBD1|12|TRBJ1-2|TRBV29-1
TGCAGCGTTAGGGGTATACAGGGGGCGGAGACCTTC
CSVRGIQGAETF
>few|.|11|TRBJ2-3|TRBV10-3
TGTGCCATCAGTGAGGCCGATACGCAGTATTTT
CAISEADTQYF
>.|TRBD2|16|TRBJ2-2|TRBV9
TGTGCCAGCAGCGTAGGGACTAGCGGGCATTTGCGGGAGCTGTTTTTT
CASSVGTSGHLRELFF
>.|TRBD2|13|TRBJ2-7|TRBV5-6
TGTGCCAGCAGCCGCGGGAGCTCCTACGAGCAGTACTTC
CASSRGSSYEQYF
>few|.|17|TRBJ2-1|TRBV7-9
TGTGCCAGCAGCTTTTCCGGGAGCTACATCCTCGACAATGAGCAGTTCTTC
CASSFSGSYILDNEQFF
>.|.|12|TRBJ2-7|TRBV14
TGTGCCAGCAGCCAAGAATTGCGCGAGCAGTACTTC
CASSQELREQYF
>few|TRBD2|18|TRBJ2-5|TRBV13
TGTGCCAGCAGCCTAGCCAATTCTCTACGCGGGAGGGCAGAGACCCAGTACTTC
CASSLANSLRGRAETQYF
>.|TRBD1|18|TRBJ2-5|TRBV7-9
TGTGCCAGCAGCTCATTCTTCCTCCTGGGACAGATCGAAGAGACCCAGTACTTC
CASSSFFLLGQIEETQYF
>.|.|14|TRBJ2-7|TRBV27
TGTGCCAGCACGATCGGGGCGCCGGGTGGCGAGCAGTACTTC
CASTIGAPGGEQYF
>few|.|12|TRBJ2-3|TRBV7-3
TGTGCCAGCAGCTTAGCGGCAGATACGCAGTATTTT
CASSLAADTQYF
>.|TRBD2|15|TRBJ2-1|TRBV7-9
TGTGCCAGCAGCGGGACTAGCGGGAGGGTCAATGAGCAGTTCTTC
CASSGTSGRVNEQFF
>.|TRBD2|14|TRBJ2-7|TRBV27
TGTGCCAGCAGTAAGGGACTAGTTCCCTACGAGCAGTACTTC
CASSKGLVPYEQYF
>.|.|14|TRBJ1-2|TRBV7-9
TGTGCCAGCAGCTTACCGGAGGGACACTATGGCTACACCTTC
CASSLPEGHYGYTF
>.|.|15|TRBJ2-1|TRBV9
TGTGCCAGCAGCGTAGTGGGGAGCTCCTACAATGAGCAGTTCTTC
CASSVVGSSYNEQFF
>.|.|12|TRBJ2-1|TRBV7-9
TGTGCCAGCAGCTTCGATCTACGTGGGCAGTTCTTC
CASSFDLRGQFF
>.|TRBD2|15|TRBJ2-1|TRBV27
TGTGCCAGCCGCAGAGGTCTAGCGGCTTACAATGAGCAGTTCTTC
CASRRGLAAYNEQFF
>.|.|12|TRBJ1-1|TRBV7-9
TGTGCCAGCAGCTTCAAGGTTGCTGAAGCTTTCTTT
CASSFKVAEAFF
>.|.|15|TRBJ2-7|TRBV27
TGTGCCAGCAGTCCCCGGGGTAGCGGTTCCTACGAGCAGTACTTC
CASSPRGSGSYEQYF
>few|.|16|TRBJ1-2|TRBV6-5
TGTGCCAGCAGTTACTCAGGCAGGGCAGGTGGAGGTGGCTACACCTTC
CASSYSGRAGGGGYTF
>.|.|11|TRBJ1-1|TRBV25-1
TGTGCCAGCACGATCGGTATAGAAGCTTTCTTT
CASTIGIEAFF
>.|TRBD2|14|TRBJ2-7|TRBV19
TGTGCCAGTAGTTTTAGCGGGAACTCCTACGAGCAGTACTTC
CASSFSGNSYEQYF
>.|.|15|TRBJ2-5|TRBV7-6
TGTGCCAGCAGCCGCACTCCCGCACAGGGTGAGACCCAGTACTTC
CASSRTPAQGETQYF
>.|.|13|TRBJ2-7|TRBV7-2
TGTGCCAGCAGCTTAGACACAGGGACCGAGCAGTACTTC
CASSLDTGTEQYF
>.|TRBD2|14|TRBJ2-7|TRBV7-2
TGTGCCAGCAACCTACTAGCGGCTCCCTACGAGCAGTACTTC
CASNLLAAPYEQYF
>.|TRBD1|13|TRBJ2-7|TRBV19
TGTGCCAGTAGTATGACAGGGATCAACGAGCAGTACTTC
CASSMTGINEQYF
>.|.|13|TRBJ1-2|TRBV2
TGTGCCAGCAAGGACAGAGAGAACTATGGCTACACCTTC
CASKDRENYGYTF
>.|.|13|TRBJ1-2|TRBV7-9
TGTGCCAGCCAGAGTCAGGGAAGCTATGGCTACACCTTC
CASQSQGSYGYTF
>.|TRBD2|17|TRBJ2-1|TRBV11-2
TGTGCCAGCAGCTTAGCTCGGGGACTAGCGGTCCACAATGAGCAGTTCTTC
CASSLARGLAVHNEQFF
>.|.|12|TRBJ2-1|TRBV9
TGTGCCAGCAGCCCCGACGGGGGTGAGCAGTTCTTC
CASSPDGGEQFF
>.|.|15|TRBJ2-2|TRBV6-1
TGTGCCAGCCCAGCGGCGGGATTAGACACCGGGGAGCTGTTTTTT
CASPAAGLDTGELFF
>.|.|12|TRBJ2-1|TRBV2
TGTGCCAGCAGCGCCTTCCAGAATGAGCAGTTCTTC
CASSAFQNEQFF
>.|.|15|TRBJ2-7|TRBV13
TGTGCCAGCAGCTTCGAACAGGGTCTCTCCTACGAGCAGTACTTC
CASSFEQGLSYEQYF
>many|TRBD1|12|TRBJ1-5|TRBV9
TGTGCCAGCGGACAGGGAGATCAGCCCCAGCATTTT
CASGQGDQPQHF
>.|.|14|TRBJ2-1|TRBV6-1
TGTGCCAGCAGTGACGGCCGGTCTATCGATGAGCAGTTCTTC
CASSDGRSIDEQFF
>.|TRBD2|17|TRBJ2-5|TRBV7-9
TGTGCCAGCAGCCCGGGGACTAGCGGGAGTGGTGCTGAGACCCAGTACTTC
CASSPGTSGSGAETQYF
>.|.|16|TRBJ2-5|TRBV15
TGTGCCACCAGCAGTTTAGCGAGCCAAGACGAAGAGACCCAGTACTTC
CATSSLASQDEETQYF
>.|TRBD2|17|TRBJ2-1|TRBV28
TGTGCCAGCAGTTTAAGAACCCCGTCACTAGCGAACAATGAGCAGTTCTTC
CASSLRTPSLANNEQFF
>few|TRBD1|14|TRBJ2-7|TRBV5-1
TGCGCCAGCAGCTCCCGGGACAGGGCCTACGAGCAGTACTTC
CASSSRDRAYEQYF
>.|.|13|TRBJ1-1|TRBV6-6
TGTGCCAGCACTTCTGGACGGAGAAATGAAGCTTTCTTT
CASTSGRRNEAFF
>.|TRBD2|15|TRBJ2-1|TRBV30
TGTGCCTGGACTGGGGGGGGAGGCTCCTACAATGAGCAGTTCTTC
CAWTGGGGSYNEQFF
>.|.|13|TRBJ2-3|TRBV6-1
TGTGCCAGCAGTTCCCGGGACTCAGATACGCAGTATTTT
CASSSRDSDTQYF
>few|.|12|TRBJ2-7|TRBV29-1
TGCAGCGGCCAAAGTCGAGGGTACGAGCAGTACTTC
CSGQSRGYEQYF